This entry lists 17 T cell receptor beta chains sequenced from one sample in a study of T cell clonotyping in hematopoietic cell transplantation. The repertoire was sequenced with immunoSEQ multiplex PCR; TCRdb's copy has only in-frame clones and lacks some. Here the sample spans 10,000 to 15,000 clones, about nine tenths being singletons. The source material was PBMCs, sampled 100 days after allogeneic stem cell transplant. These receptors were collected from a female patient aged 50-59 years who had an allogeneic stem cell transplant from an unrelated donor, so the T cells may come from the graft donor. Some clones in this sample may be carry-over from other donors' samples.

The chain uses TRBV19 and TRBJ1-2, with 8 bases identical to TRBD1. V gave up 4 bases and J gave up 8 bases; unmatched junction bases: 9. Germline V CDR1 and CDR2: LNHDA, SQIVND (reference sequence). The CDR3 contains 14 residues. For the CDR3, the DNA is TGTGCCAGTAGTACCCTCGACAGGGGAGGAGGCTACACCTTC. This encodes CASSTLDRGGGYTF.

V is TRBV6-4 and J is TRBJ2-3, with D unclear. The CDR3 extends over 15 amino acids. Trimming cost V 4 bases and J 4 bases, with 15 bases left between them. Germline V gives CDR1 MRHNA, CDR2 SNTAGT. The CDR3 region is CASSARTAAADTQYF. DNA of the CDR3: TGTGCCAGCAGTGCCCGGACGGCAGCCGCAGATACGCAGTATTTT.

As DNA, the CDR3 is TGTGCCAGCAGCCACCGACAGGTCGCCGAGCAGTACTTC. Its translation is CASSHRQVAEQYF. The V call is TRBV7-6, the J call TRBJ2-7, with D perhaps TRBD1 (6 bases). The CDR3 totals 13 residues. Germline V gene data show CDR1 as SGHVS and CDR2 as FNYEAQ. V lost 5 bases and J lost 6, with 14 bases in between.

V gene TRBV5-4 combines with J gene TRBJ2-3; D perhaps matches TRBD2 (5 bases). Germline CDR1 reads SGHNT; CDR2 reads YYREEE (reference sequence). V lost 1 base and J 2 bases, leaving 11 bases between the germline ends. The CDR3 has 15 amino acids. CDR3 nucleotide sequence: TGTGCCAGCAGCTTGCCAGGAGGTTCCACAGATACGCAGTATTTT. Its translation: CASSLPGGSTDTQYF.

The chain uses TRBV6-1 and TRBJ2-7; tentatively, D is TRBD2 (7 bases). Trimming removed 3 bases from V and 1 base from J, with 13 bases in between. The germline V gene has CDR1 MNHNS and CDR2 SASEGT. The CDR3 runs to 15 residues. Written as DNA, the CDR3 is TGTGCCAGCAGTGACCCCGGGGGGCAATCCTACGAGCAGTACTTC. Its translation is CASSDPGGQSYEQYF.

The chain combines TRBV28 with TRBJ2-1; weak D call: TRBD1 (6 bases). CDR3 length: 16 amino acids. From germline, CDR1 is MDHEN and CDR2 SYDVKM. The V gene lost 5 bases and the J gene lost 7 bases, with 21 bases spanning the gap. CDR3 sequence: CASSAPTGRTGNEQFF. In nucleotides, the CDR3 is TGTGCCAGCAGTGCTCCCACAGGGAGAACGGGGAATGAGCAGTTCTTC.

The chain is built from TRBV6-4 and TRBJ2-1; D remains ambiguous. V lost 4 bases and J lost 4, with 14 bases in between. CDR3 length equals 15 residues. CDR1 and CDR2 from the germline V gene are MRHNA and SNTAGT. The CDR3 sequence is CASSVLTSRYNEQFF. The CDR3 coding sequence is TGTGCCAGCAGTGTACTAACGAGTAGGTACAATGAGCAGTTCTTC.

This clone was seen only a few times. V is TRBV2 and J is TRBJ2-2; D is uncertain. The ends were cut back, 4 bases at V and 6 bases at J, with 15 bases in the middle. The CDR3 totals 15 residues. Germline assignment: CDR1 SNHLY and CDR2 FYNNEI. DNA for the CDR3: TGTGCCAGCAGTGGAGGTGCGATAGCTCCCGGGGAGCTGTTTTTT. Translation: CASSGGAIAPGELFF.

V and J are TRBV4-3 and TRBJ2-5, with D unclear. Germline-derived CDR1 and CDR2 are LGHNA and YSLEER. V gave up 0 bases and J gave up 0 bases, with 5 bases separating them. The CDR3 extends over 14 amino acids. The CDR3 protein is CASSQEVYQETQYF. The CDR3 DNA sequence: TGCGCCAGCAGCCAAGAAGTGTACCAAGAGACCCAGTACTTC.

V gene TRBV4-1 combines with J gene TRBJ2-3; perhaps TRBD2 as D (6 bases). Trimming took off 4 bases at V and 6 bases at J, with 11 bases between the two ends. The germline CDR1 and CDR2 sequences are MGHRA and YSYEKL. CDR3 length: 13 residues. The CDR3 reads CASSPYGGDTQYF. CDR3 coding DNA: TGCGCCAGCAGCCCGTATGGGGGGGATACGCAGTATTTT.

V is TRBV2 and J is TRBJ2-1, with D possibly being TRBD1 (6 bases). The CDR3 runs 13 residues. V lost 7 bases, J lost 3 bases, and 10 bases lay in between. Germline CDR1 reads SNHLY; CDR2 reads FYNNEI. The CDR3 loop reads CASTQGSYNEQFF. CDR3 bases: TGTGCCAGCACACAGGGCAGCTACAATGAGCAGTTCTTC.

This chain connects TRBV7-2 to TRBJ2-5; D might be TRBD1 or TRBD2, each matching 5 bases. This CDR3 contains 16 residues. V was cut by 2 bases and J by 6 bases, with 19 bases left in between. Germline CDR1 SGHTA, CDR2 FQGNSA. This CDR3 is CASSLISRGREQTQYF. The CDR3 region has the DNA TGTGCCAGCAGCTTAATCAGCCGGGGCAGGGAACAGACCCAGTACTTC.

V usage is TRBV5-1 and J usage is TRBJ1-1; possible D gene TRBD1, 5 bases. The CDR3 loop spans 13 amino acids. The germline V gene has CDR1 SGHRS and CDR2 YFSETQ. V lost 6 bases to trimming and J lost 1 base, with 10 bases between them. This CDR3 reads CASKERGNTEAFF. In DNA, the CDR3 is TGCGCCAGCAAGGAGAGGGGGAACACTGAAGCTTTCTTT.

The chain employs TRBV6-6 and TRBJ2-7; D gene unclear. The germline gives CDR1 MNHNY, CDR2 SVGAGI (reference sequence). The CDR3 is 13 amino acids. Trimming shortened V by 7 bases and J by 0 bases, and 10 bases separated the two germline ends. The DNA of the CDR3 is TGTGCCAGCACTAGGTCAGACTCCTACGAGCAGTACTTC. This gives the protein CASTRSDSYEQYF.

The CDR3 protein is CASGGLAGPRDEQFF. The CDR3 coding sequence is TGTGCCAGTGGCGGACTAGCGGGCCCTAGGGATGAGCAGTTCTTC. The J gene is TRBJ2-1, the V gene TRBV19, with 11 bases matching TRBD2. CDR1 and CDR2 (germline): LNHDA, SQIVND (reference sequence). Trimming took 8 bases from V and 8 from J; bases not matched to a gene: 11. CDR3 size: 15 residues. The full variable domain, completed using reference TRBV19 and TRBJ2-1, is DGGITQSPKYLFRKEGQNVTLSCEQNLNHDAMYWYRQDPGQGLRLIYYSQIVNDFQKGDIAEGYSVSREKKESFPLTVTSAQKNPTAFYLCASGGLAGPRDEQFFGPGTRLTVL.

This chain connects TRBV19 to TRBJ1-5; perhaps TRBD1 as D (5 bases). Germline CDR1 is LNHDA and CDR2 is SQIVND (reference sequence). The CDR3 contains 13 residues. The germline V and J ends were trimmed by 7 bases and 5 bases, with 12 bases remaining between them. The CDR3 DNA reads TGTGCCAGTACAGCAGGGATTTATCAGCCCCAGCATTTT. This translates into CASTAGIYQPQHF. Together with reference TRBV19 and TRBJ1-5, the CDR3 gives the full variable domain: DGGITQSPKYLFRKEGQNVTLSCEQNLNHDAMYWYRQDPGQGLRLIYYSQIVNDFQKGDIAEGYSVSREKKESFPLTVTSAQKNPTAFYLCASTAGIYQPQHFGDGTRLSIL.

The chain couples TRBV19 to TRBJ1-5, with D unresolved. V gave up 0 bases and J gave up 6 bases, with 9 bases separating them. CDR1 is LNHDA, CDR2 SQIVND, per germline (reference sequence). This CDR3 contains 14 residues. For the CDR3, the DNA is TGTGCCAGTAGTATAGATCGCGGGGTTCAGCCCCAGCATTTT. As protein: CASSIDRGVQPQHF. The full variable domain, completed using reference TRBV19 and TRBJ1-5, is DGGITQSPKYLFRKEGQNVTLSCEQNLNHDAMYWYRQDPGQGLRLIYYSQIVNDFQKGDIAEGYSVSREKKESFPLTVTSAQKNPTAFYLCASSIDRGVQPQHFGDGTRLSIL.